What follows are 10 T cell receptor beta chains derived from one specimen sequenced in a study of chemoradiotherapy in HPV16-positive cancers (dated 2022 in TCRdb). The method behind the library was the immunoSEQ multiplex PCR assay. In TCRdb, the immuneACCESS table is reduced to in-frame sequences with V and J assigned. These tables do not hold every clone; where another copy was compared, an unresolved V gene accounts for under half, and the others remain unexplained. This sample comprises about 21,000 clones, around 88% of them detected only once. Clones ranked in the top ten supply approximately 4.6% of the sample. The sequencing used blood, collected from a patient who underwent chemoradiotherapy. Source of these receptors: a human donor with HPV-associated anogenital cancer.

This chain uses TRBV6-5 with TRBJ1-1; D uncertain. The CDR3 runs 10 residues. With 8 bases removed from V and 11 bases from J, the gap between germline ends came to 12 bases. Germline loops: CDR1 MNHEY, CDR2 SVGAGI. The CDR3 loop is CASRGRVAFF. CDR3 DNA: TGTGCCAGCCGAGGACGGGTGGCTTTCTTT.

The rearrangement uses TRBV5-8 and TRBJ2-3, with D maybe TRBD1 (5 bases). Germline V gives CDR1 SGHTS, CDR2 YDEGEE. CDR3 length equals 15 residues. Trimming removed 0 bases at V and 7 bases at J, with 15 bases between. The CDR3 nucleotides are TGTGCCAGCAGCTTGGAATGGGGCACTTCCTATACGCAGTATTTT. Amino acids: CASSLEWGTSYTQYF.

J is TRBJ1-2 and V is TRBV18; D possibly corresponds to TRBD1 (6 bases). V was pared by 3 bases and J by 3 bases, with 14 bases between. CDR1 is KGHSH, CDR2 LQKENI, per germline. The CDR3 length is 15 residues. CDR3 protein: CASSPMGGADYGYTF. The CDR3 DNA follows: TGTGCCAGCTCACCGATGGGGGGCGCGGACTATGGCTACACCTTC.

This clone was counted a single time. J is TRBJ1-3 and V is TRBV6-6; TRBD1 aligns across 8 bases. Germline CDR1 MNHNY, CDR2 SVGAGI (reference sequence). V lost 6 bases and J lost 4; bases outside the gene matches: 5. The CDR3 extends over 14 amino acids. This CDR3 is CASSQGAVGNTIYF. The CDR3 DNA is TGTGCCAGCAGCCAGGGGGCCGTGGGAAACACCATATATTTT.

This chain's CDR3 is CASSLVAGGQETQYF. DNA for the CDR3: TGTGCCAGCAGCTTGGTAGCGGGAGGGCAAGAGACCCAGTACTTC. The chain couples TRBV5-6 to TRBJ2-5; 11 bases map to TRBD2. The CDR3 loop spans 15 amino acids. Germline CDR1 and CDR2: SGHDT and YYEEEE. Trimming took 0 bases from V and 2 from J; bases not matched to a gene: 0.

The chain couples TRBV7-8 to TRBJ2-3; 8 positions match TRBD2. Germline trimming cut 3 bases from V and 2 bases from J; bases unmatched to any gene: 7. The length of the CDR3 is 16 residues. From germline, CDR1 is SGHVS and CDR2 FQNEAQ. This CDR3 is CASSFSTGGTTDTQYF. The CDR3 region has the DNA TGTGCCAGCAGCTTTTCTACGGGGGGGACCACAGATACGCAGTATTTT.

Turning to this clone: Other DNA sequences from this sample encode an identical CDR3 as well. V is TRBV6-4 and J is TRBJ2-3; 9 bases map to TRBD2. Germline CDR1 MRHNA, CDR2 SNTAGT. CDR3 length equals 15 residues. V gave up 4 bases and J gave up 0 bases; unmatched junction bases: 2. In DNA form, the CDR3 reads TGTGCCAGCAGTGTTACTAGCGGGAGCACAGATACGCAGTATTTT. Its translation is CASSVTSGSTDTQYF.

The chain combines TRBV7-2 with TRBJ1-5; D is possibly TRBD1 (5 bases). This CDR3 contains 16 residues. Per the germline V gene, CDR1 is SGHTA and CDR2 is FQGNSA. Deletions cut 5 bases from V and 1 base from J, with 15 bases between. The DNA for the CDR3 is TGTGCCAGCAGCCCCTGGGGCAGGTTAAGCAATCAGCCCCAGCATTTT. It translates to CASSPWGRLSNQPQHF.

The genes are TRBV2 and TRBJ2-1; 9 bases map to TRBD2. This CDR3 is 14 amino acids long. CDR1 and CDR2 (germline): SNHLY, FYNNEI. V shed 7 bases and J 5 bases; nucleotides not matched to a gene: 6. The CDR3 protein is CASKSAGGNNEQFF. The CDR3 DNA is TGTGCCAGCAAGTCGGCGGGAGGGAACAATGAGCAGTTCTTC.

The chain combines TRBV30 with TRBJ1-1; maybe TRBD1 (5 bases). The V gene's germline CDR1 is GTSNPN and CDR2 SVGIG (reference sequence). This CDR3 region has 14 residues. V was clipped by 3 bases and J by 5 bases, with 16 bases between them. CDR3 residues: CAWRGGGIGTEAFF. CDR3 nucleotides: TGTGCCTGGAGGGGGGGAGGGATAGGGACTGAAGCTTTCTTT.